Below are 3 T cell receptor beta chains sequenced from a single sample in a study of T cells expressing NK-cell markers. TCRdb reworked the 5' RACE reads into one entry per CDR3 protein, no DNA. In total, the table holds more than 250,000 distinct CDR3 sequences. The sequencing sample was made of blood T cells: a sorted CD56 or NKG2C T cell subset, CD4+ or CD8+ T cells, or bulk PBMC T cells (not recorded which). The receptors shown here come from a man aged 18 to 29 in good health.

The gene calls are TRBV25-1 and TRBJ1-2. The germline V gene has CDR1 MGHDK and CDR2 SYGVNS. The CDR3 runs 13 residues. The CDR3 loop is CASSEDGNYGYTF.

CDR3 protein: CASSLVPGGTEAFF. The chain recombines TRBV7-2 with TRBJ1-1; TCRdb selects TRBD1, and the lack of DNA leaves this call unchecked. The CDR3 runs 14 residues. CDR1 and CDR2 (germline): SGHTA, FQGNSA.

The rearrangement uses TRBV7-2 and TRBJ2-1. Germline CDR1 and CDR2: SGHTA and FQGNSA. CDR3 length: 12 amino acids. The CDR3: CASSLEASGQFF.